Listed below are T cell receptor beta chains from one sample, sequenced in a study of Tregs in tolerant kidney transplant recipients. Produced via immunoSEQ multiplex PCR; TCRdb's table is partial and in-frame only. The table includes tens of thousands of clones, roughly 93% detected once. Specimen: CD4+ T cells from blood (PBMCs), collected 12 months after the transplant. All receptors come from a human patient who received a combined kidney and bone marrow transplant. A subset of T cells may come from the graft donor. The CDR3 runs from the conserved cysteine through the conserved F or W. A D gene is named only where the DNA matches it firmly. Rows give clone size only sometimes, using once, few, many, or a class for an expanded clone.

>NA|TRBV12-5|TRBJ2-7|TRBD1
TGTGCTAGTGGTTTGGTACTAGACAGGGCCTCCTACGAGCAGTACTTC
CASGLVLDRASYEQYF
>once|TRBV7-8|TRBJ2-2|TRBD1
TGTGCCAGCAGCGCCCCGGGACAGGGTTTCACCGGGGAGCTGTTTTTT
CASSAPGQGFTGELFF
>NA|TRBV2|TRBJ1-5|TRBD1
TGTGCCAGCAGTCCCTGGGACAGGGCGGGCAATCAGCCCCAGCATTTT
CASSPWDRAGNQPQHF
>NA|TRBV27|TRBJ1-4|TRBD1
TGTGCCAGCAGTCACTACAGGGGGACTAATGAAAAACTGTTTTTT
CASSHYRGTNEKLFF
>NA|TRBV18|TRBJ1-2|NA
TGTGCCAGCTCACCTCGACAGGCCGGCCACTATGGCTACACCTTC
CASSPRQAGHYGYTF
>NA|TRBV1|TRBJ2-5|NA
TGCACCAGCAGCCAAGATCATGCGACCCCTAGCGGGTTAGAGACCCAGTACTTC
CTSSQDHATPSGLETQYF
>NA|TRBV30|TRBJ2-2|NA
TGTGCCTGGAGTAGAAGGGGGGGCTTTACCGGGGAGCTGTTTTTT
CAWSRRGGFTGELFF
>NA|TRBV6-5|TRBJ2-1|NA
TGTGCCAGCAGTTCCCGACCGGGCTACAATGAGCAGTTCTTC
CASSSRPGYNEQFF
>NA|TRBV28|TRBJ1-5|NA
TGTGCCAGCAGAGACAGGATGATACAGCCCCAGCATTTT
CASRDRMIQPQHF
>NA|TRBV5-1|TRBJ1-6|TRBD1
TGCGCCAGCAGCTTTGAGGGGGCGCTTTATTCCCCCCTCCACTTT
CASSFEGALYSPLHF
>NA|TRBV14|TRBJ2-7|NA
TGTGCCAGCAGCCCCGGTCCGGTTCGCTCCTACGAGCAGTACTTC
CASSPGPVRSYEQYF
>NA|TRBV7-9|TRBJ1-3|TRBD1
TGTGCCAGCAGCAGACCCCAGGGGGGTGGAAACACCATATATTTT
CASSRPQGGGNTIYF
>NA|TRBV9|TRBJ2-5|NA
TGTGCCAGCAGCGTAGCCGGAGAGACCCAGTACTTC
CASSVAGETQYF
>once|TRBV6-5|TRBJ2-2|NA
TGTGCCAGCAGCACAGGGTTGGGCACCGGGGAGCTGTTTTTT
CASSTGLGTGELFF
>NA|TRBV7-2|TRBJ2-1|TRBD2
TGTGCCAGCACCTTAGGGACTAGACCCCAGTTCTTC
CASTLGTRPQFF
>NA|TRBV4-2|TRBJ1-6|NA
TGTGCCAGCAGCCAGGCGACACCCATTAATTCACCCCTCCACTTT
CASSQATPINSPLHF
>NA|TRBV5-1|TRBJ2-2|TRBD2
TGCGCCAGCAGCTTCGGGAGGGTGACCGGGGAGCTGTTTTTT
CASSFGRVTGELFF
>NA|TRBV2|TRBJ2-3|TRBD2
TGTGCCAGCAGTGGACTAGCGGTTACAGATACGCAGTATTTT
CASSGLAVTDTQYF
>few|TRBV19|TRBJ1-4|NA
TGTGCCAGTAGTATCTACGGAACTAATGAAAAACTGTTTTTT
CASSIYGTNEKLFF
>NA|TRBV7-2|TRBJ1-1|NA
TGTGCCAGCAGCCGTAGACAGGAGATGAACACTGAAGCTTTCTTT
CASSRRQEMNTEAFF
>NA|TRBV7-9|TRBJ2-7|NA
TGTGCCAGCAGCTATACGAGTTCGATGGGACTCAGCAACGAGCAGTACTTC
CASSYTSSMGLSNEQYF
>NA|TRBV5-6|TRBJ1-1|NA
TGTGCCAGCAGCTCGTTGTGGAACACTGAAGCTTTCTTT
CASSSLWNTEAFF
>NA|TRBV14|TRBJ2-5|TRBD2
TGTGCCAGCAGCCAAAAAGGAGGACTAGCGGGAGCAGAGACCCAGTACTTC
CASSQKGGLAGAETQYF
>NA|TRBV18|TRBJ2-1|TRBD1
TGTGCCAGCTCACCATACCAGGGGGCATCCTACAATGAGCAGTTCTTC
CASSPYQGASYNEQFF
>NA|TRBV28|TRBJ2-7|NA
TGTGCCAGCAGTTCACTGCTGAAAACCTACGAGCAGTACTTC
CASSSLLKTYEQYF
>NA|TRBV19|TRBJ2-3|NA
TGTGCCAGTACTCGGAGGGGAGAGGAAACAGATACGCAGTATTTT
CASTRRGEETDTQYF
>once|TRBV5-5|TRBJ2-1|TRBD2
TGTGCCAGCAGCTCTGGACTAGCGTACTACAATGAGCAGTTCTTC
CASSSGLAYYNEQFF
>NA|TRBV19|TRBJ2-4|NA
TGTGCCAGTAGTGCAATGACAGGTGGGAATGAGTACTTC
CASSAMTGGNEYF
>few|TRBV7-2|TRBJ2-5|NA
TGTGCCAGCAGCTTATCTAGCGTGGGGAAAAAAGAGACCCAGTACTTC
CASSLSSVGKKETQYF
>NA|TRBV11-3|TRBJ2-7|NA
TGTGCCAGCAGCCATAGCGAGATCTACGAGCAGTACTTC
CASSHSEIYEQYF
>NA|TRBV19|TRBJ2-5|NA
TGTGCCAGCGGCGCCCGCAGGGGAGAGACCCAGTACTTC
CASGARRGETQYF
>once|TRBV30|TRBJ2-3|TRBD2
TGTGCCTGGAGTGTCAACACGGGACTAGCGGGAATCGAAACGCAGTATTTT
CAWSVNTGLAGIETQYF
>NA|TRBV6-5|TRBJ1-5|TRBD1
TGTGCCAGCAGGCGAAGGGGGCACAATCAGCCCCAGCATTTT
CASRRRGHNQPQHF
>NA|TRBV29-1|TRBJ2-1|NA
TGCAGCGCTCTGTACAATGAGCAGTTCTTC
CSALYNEQFF
>NA|TRBV9|TRBJ2-1|TRBD2
TGTGCCAGCAGCGTAGCAACTAGCGGACCCCATAGCTCCTACAATGAGCAGTTCTTC
CASSVATSGPHSSYNEQFF
>NA|TRBV7-3|TRBJ1-1|NA
TGTGCCAGCAGCTTCGCGGGGTTGAACACTGAAGCTTTCTTT
CASSFAGLNTEAFF
>NA|TRBV7-6|TRBJ2-3|TRBD2
TGTGCCAGCAGCATTAGCGCCACTAGCGGGTTGGATACGCAGTATTTT
CASSISATSGLDTQYF
>NA|TRBV7-2|TRBJ1-2|NA
TGTGCCAGCAGGCCCAGCGGGGGATACGGCTACACCTTC
CASRPSGGYGYTF
>NA|TRBV15|TRBJ2-3|TRBD2
TGTGCCACCAGCAGAGGACAGCGGGGGGGCACAGATACGCAGTATTTT
CATSRGQRGGTDTQYF
>NA|TRBV25-1|TRBJ2-5|TRBD1
TGTGCCAGCACCCGGGTGACAGGGGGCCAAGAGACCCAGTACTTC
CASTRVTGGQETQYF
>NA|TRBV30|TRBJ2-7|NA
TGTGCCTGGAGTCGTCGACAGGACGGCGAGCAGTACTTC
CAWSRRQDGEQYF
>NA|TRBV11-3|TRBJ2-1|TRBD2
TGTGCCAGCAGCTTCTTCGGACTAGCGGGAGGGGAGAATGAGCAGTTCTTC
CASSFFGLAGGENEQFF